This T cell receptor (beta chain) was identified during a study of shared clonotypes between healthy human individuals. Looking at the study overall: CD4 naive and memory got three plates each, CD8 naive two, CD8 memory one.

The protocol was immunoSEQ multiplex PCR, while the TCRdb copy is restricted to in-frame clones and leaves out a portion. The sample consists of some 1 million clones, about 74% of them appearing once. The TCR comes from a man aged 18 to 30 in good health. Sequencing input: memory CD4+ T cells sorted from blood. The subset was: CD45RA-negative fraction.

DNA for the CDR3: TGCGCCAGCAGCCAAGAAGAGGGTTGGGGGGCCAACGTCCTGACTTTC. It yields the protein CASSQEEGWGANVLTF. V gene TRBV4-3 combines with J gene TRBJ2-6; possible D gene TRBD2, 5 bases. Germline CDR1 is LGHNA and CDR2 is YSLEER. The CDR3 loop spans 16 amino acids. V gave up 0 bases and J gave up 4 bases, with 10 bases separating them.